Listed here is a single T cell receptor (beta chain). Trimming pared 0 bases from V and 5 bases from J, leaving 17 bases between. This CDR3 contains 16 residues. CDR1 is SGDLS and CDR2 is YYNGEE in the germline V gene. This sample was included in a study of blood T cell repertoires in COVID-19. Produced via immunoSEQ multiplex PCR; TCRdb's table is partial and in-frame only. The data show around 150,000 clones, 60% to 85% seen once. The sequenced sample was peripheral blood. The TCR sequence derives from a man aged 55 to 69 with acute or convalescent COVID-19. The V gene is TRBV9, the J gene TRBJ2-5, with D possibly TRBD2 on 5 matching bases. The DNA of the CDR3 is TGTGCCAGCAGCGTAGGGCACGAGACCCGCGGGGAGACCCAGTACTTC. Residues: CASSVGHETRGETQYF.